This T cell receptor (beta chain) was recovered during a study of cytotoxic CD8 clonotypes in ibrutinib-treated CLL. Study results and limitations: Measured clonality at baseline was greater than in age-matched healthy donors and tracked with circulating CD8+ T-cell counts. At progression, clonality fell back toward baseline after rising at ibrutinib response.

Regarding this clone: The antigen is unknown.

Only in-frame clones appear in the TCRdb table, and some are missing; sequencing was by immunoSEQ multiplex PCR. Of 13,000 to 15,000 clones listed, around 48% are singletons. Frozen-stored PBMCs produced about 2 micrograms of genomic DNA for TCR beta libraries. This CDR3 region has 17 residues. V dropped 2 bases and J dropped 0 bases, with 16 bases sitting between them. Germline assignment: CDR1 LGHNA and CDR2 YNFKEQ. Sample: PBMCs, taken at a roughly 25-month disease-progression time point, from a patient treated with ibrutinib. The chain is built from TRBV4-2 and TRBJ2-5, with a possible D match to TRBD1 (5 bases). This sequence originates from a human donor with chronic lymphocytic leukemia. Here the CDR3 reads CASSQTHRQKYQETQYF. The CDR3 nucleotides read TGTGCCAGCAGCCAAACCCACCGACAGAAGTACCAAGAGACCCAGTACTTC.